This TCR beta chain was observed in a study of cytomegalovirus exposure and HLA in healthy donors. The study, taken as a whole, reports: Most subjects' HLA-A and HLA-B alleles were reportedly predicted from TCR beta sequences. Segments of the TCR beta V type were, in most cases, productive about 87% or about 30% of the time in an earlier analysis. TCR beta V- and J-gene trimming was later associated with a missense DCLRE1C variant.

A note on this clone: As yet, its antigen is unknown.

The PCR had 60 Vbeta and 13 Jbeta primers. This table comes from immunoSEQ multiplex PCR, and its TCRdb copy is limited to in-frame clones, with some not included. The table shows some 170,000 clones, with more than 60% occurring only once. Sequencing used PBMCs. The source of this sequence is a man between 40 and 49 years old in good health and CMV-seronegative.

The CDR3 here is CASSVGLNNYGYTF. The CDR3 coding sequence is TGTGCCAGCAGCGTAGGACTGAACAACTATGGCTACACCTTC. V gene TRBV9 combines with J gene TRBJ1-2; D uncertain. The germline CDR1 and CDR2 sequences are SGDLS and YYNGEE. V lost 0 bases and J 2 bases, leaving 8 bases between the germline ends. There are 14 residues in the CDR3.